The next 10 T cell receptor beta chains were all read from a single sample in a study of blood T cell repertoires in COVID-19 (TCRdb year 2020). The receptor library was made with the immunoSEQ multiplex PCR assay. TCRdb's version of the immuneACCESS table is confined to in-frame rearrangements and falls short of the full clone set. An unresolved V gene accounts for under half of the shortfall where checked; the remainder is of unknown origin. The sample profile shows about 250,000 clones; about 86% of them were found once. More than 7% of the sample lies in the top ten. Sequenced input: peripheral blood. These receptors were collected from a man older than 75 with acute or convalescent COVID-19.

The chain has TRBV2 and TRBJ1-4; D remains unclear. V dropped 9 bases and J dropped 8 bases, with 19 bases sitting between them. Germline CDR1 and CDR2: SNHLY and FYNNEI. The CDR3 spans 14 residues. CDR3 DNA sequence: TGTGCCAGTCGACGAGACCCTCGAGGGGAAAAACTGTTTTTT. This sequence encodes CASRRDPRGEKLFF.

This clone was recorded a few times. The V gene is TRBV3-1 (or the pseudogene TRBV3-2), the J gene TRBJ1-1; TRBD1 is a possible D gene (6 bases). Germline V CDR1 and CDR2: LGHDT, YNNKEL (reference sequence). The CDR3 covers 16 residues. V lost 5 bases, J lost 3 bases, and 19 bases lay in between. The DNA for the CDR3 is TGTGCCAGCAGCTGGGACACCCCAGGATGGGACACTGAAGCTTTCTTT. Its protein product is CASSWDTPGWDTEAFF.

The CDR3 protein is CASSSTGTAINQPQHF. The CDR3 bases are TGTGCCAGCAGTTCCACCGGGACAGCCATCAATCAGCCCCAGCATTTT. This chain uses TRBV6-5 with TRBJ1-5, with 7 bases that match TRBD1. The CDR3 is 16 residues long. J was trimmed by 3 bases and V by 4 bases; bases with no gene match: 9. From germline, CDR1 is MNHEY and CDR2 SVGAGI.

This clone was detected a few times. CDR3 nucleotides: TGTGCCTGGAGTGTACGCGAATTAGATAATTCACCCCTCCACTTT. Residues: CAWSVRELDNSPLHF. The rearrangement joins TRBV30 to TRBJ1-6, with D unresolved. Germline V gene sequence: CDR1 GTSNPN, CDR2 SVGIG (reference sequence). This CDR3 is built from 15 residues. Trimming pared 0 bases from V and 5 bases from J, leaving 11 bases between.

This rearrangement joins TRBV5-1 to TRBJ1-1; D perhaps matches TRBD1 (5 bases). V shed 4 bases and J shed 0 bases, with 13 bases lying between them. Germline V gene sequence: CDR1 SGHRS, CDR2 YFSETQ. The CDR3 is made up of 15 amino acids. CDR3 amino acids: CASSPPGLLNTEAFF. Written as DNA, the CDR3 is TGCGCCAGCAGCCCCCCGGGACTCCTGAACACTGAAGCTTTCTTT. The complete variable domain, with remaining parts taken from reference TRBV5-1 and TRBJ1-1, reads KAGVTQTPRYLIKTRGQQVTLSCSPISGHRSVSWYQQTPGQGLQFLFEYFSETQRNKGNFPGRFSGRQFSNSRSEMNVSTLELGDSALYLCASSPPGLLNTEAFFGQGTRLTVV.

On this clone: The same CDR3 can be traced to other DNA sequences in this sample. The chain has TRBV6-5 and TRBJ1-2; TRBD1 aligns across 10 bases. Per the germline V gene, CDR1 is MNHEY and CDR2 is SVGAGI. J gave up 5 bases and V 8 bases, and 2 bases lay outside the gene matches. The CDR3 length is 12 residues. The CDR3 DNA reads as TGTGCCAGCTCGGACAGGGGGTATGGCTACACCTTC. This encodes CASSDRGYGYTF.

The V and J genes are TRBV3-1 (or the pseudogene TRBV3-2) and TRBJ2-1, with 8 positions matching TRBD2. The CDR3 is made up of 16 amino acids. Looked up from germline, CDR1 is LGHDT and CDR2 is YNNKEL (reference sequence). Trimming at V came to 0 bases and at J to 4 bases, leaving 5 bases not matched to a gene. The chain's CDR3 is CASSQEGLAGYNEQFF. The CDR3 DNA follows: TGTGCCAGCAGCCAAGAAGGGCTAGCGGGTTACAATGAGCAGTTCTTC.

V and J are TRBV6-6 and TRBJ1-2; the D is unclear. The V gene lost 4 bases and the J gene lost 7 bases, with 10 bases spanning the gap. Germline loops: CDR1 MNHNY, CDR2 SVGAGI (reference sequence). The CDR3 is 12 amino acids. CDR3 nucleotides: TGTGCCAGCAGTTTTGAGGGCTCTGGCTACACCTTC. Amino acids: CASSFEGSGYTF.

This clone appeared a single time. V and J are TRBV6-6 and TRBJ1-1; tentatively, D is TRBD1 (5 bases). V lost 6 bases to trimming and J lost 7 bases, with 15 bases between them. The CDR3 runs to 13 residues. Per the germline V gene, CDR1 is MNHNY and CDR2 is SVGAGI (reference sequence). CDR3 sequence reads: CASSPFGHFEAFF. The CDR3 nucleotides are TGTGCCAGCAGCCCATTTGGACATTTTGAAGCTTTCTTT.

The chain has TRBV2 and TRBJ1-5, with D possibly matching TRBD1 (5 bases). The CDR3 is 12 amino acids. V was pared by 5 bases and J by 6 bases, with 8 bases between. Germline V gene data show CDR1 as SNHLY and CDR2 as FYNNEI. DNA for the CDR3: TGTGCCAGCAGTAGGGGAGGTCAGCCCCAGCATTTT. The encoded protein is CASSRGGQPQHF. The variable domain in full, with the rest retrieved from reference TRBV2 and TRBJ1-5, is EPEVTQTPSHQVTQMGQEVILRCVPISNHLYFYWYRQILGQKVEFLVSFYNNEISEKSEIFDDQFSVERPDGSNFTLKIRSTKLEDSAMYFCASSRGGQPQHFGDGTRLSIL.